Following are 13 T cell receptor gamma chains from one sample sequenced in a study of Vδ1+ human thymocytes. These receptors have no known antigen. Study results and limitations: Highly polyclonal TRG and TRD repertoires with Gaussian CDR3 length distributions appeared in thymus.

RNA was extracted from the cells and then reverse transcribed. Pooled V-gene forward primers with one constant-region reverse primer generated the CDR3 amplicons by multiplex PCR. TCRdb reanalyzed the multiplex PCR reads using CATT. Of approximately 20,000 gamma-chain clones listed, roughly 13% were seen once; the top ten hold 1.5% to 2%. The specimen was Vdelta1+ gamma-delta thymocytes from the thymus. Subset: FACS-sorted CD3+ TCRalphabeta- TCRVdelta1+ TCRVdelta2- thymocytes. Receptors were obtained from a child less than two years old who had congenital heart surgery.

This clone appeared a few times. The sample contains more than one DNA sequence encoding this CDR3. The chain recombines TRGV4 with TRGJ1 or TRGJ2. Germline V lookup: CDR1 EGSTGY, CDR2 YDSYTSSV. CDR3 size: 13 residues. V dropped 6 bases and J dropped 5; count of bases not matched to a gene: 10. CDR3 bases: TGTGCCACCTGGAACGGCCCCCATTATAAGAAACTCTTT. It encodes CATWNGPHYKKLF.

This clone was picked up a small number of times. A junction end diverges from the germline sequence, so it may reflect a read error. The chain couples TRGV4 to TRGJP2. In germline, CDR1 is EGSTGY, CDR2 YDSYTSSV. This CDR3 is 14 amino acids long. The CDR3 nucleotides read TGTGCCACCTGGAATGGTTTCTCGGATTGGATCAAGACGTTT. Translation gives CATWNGFSDWIKTF.

This clone came up a few times. The chain has TRGV4 and TRGJ1 or TRGJ2. Per the germline V gene, CDR1 is EGSTGY and CDR2 is YDSYTSSV. V gave up 0 bases and J gave up 0 bases; unmatched junction bases: 8. This CDR3 is built from 16 residues. The CDR3: CATWDGICPNYYKKLF. CDR3 nucleotide sequence: TGTGCCACCTGGGATGGGATTTGCCCGAATTATTATAAGAAACTCTTT.

The J gene is TRGJP2, the V gene TRGV5. The CDR3 contains 17 residues. V was pared by 0 bases and J by 0 bases, with 7 bases of the junction left unmatched. CDR1 and CDR2 from the germline V gene are VINAFY and YDVSNSKD. CDR3 sequence: CATWDRPEHSSDWIKTF. The CDR3 coding sequence is TGTGCCACCTGGGACAGGCCCGAACATAGTAGTGATTGGATCAAGACGTTT.

The chain uses TRGV4 and TRGJ1 or TRGJ2. CDR1 and CDR2 from the germline V gene are EGSTGY and YDSYTSSV. The CDR3 runs to 12 residues. Losses at the gene ends were 3 bases for V and 7 bases for J; bases not matched to a gene: 6. CDR3 sequence: CATWDREYKKLF. CDR3 DNA sequence: TGTGCCACCTGGGATAGAGAGTATAAGAAACTCTTT.

This clone was observed a few times. The sample contains more than one DNA sequence encoding this CDR3. The rearrangement links TRGV9 to TRGJ1 or TRGJ2. Germline V gives CDR1 GITISATS, CDR2 ISYDGTV (reference sequence). The trim removed 3 bases at V and 12 bases at J, leaving 8 bases unmatched. The CDR3 covers 11 residues. CDR3 nucleotide sequence: TGTGCCTTGTGGGAGCCCCAAGGGAAACTCTTT. It yields the protein CALWEPQGKLF.

A note on this clone: The same CDR3 also results from other DNA sequences found in this sample. V is TRGV8 and J is TRGJ1 or TRGJ2. This CDR3 is 10 amino acids long. The germline V gene encodes CDR1 VENAVY and CDR2 YDSYNSRV. Trimming at V came to 1 base and at J to 11 bases, leaving 2 bases not matched to a gene. This CDR3 reads CATWDSEKLF. As DNA, the CDR3 is TGTGCCACCTGGGATAGTGAGAAACTCTTT.

This chain connects TRGV4 to TRGJ1 or TRGJ2. This CDR3 spans 18 amino acids. Germline CDR1 is EGSTGY and CDR2 is YDSYTSSV. V lost 4 bases and J lost 0; bases outside the gene matches: 18. This CDR3 is CATWERRPFLKNYYKKLF. The CDR3 region has the DNA TGTGCCACCTGGGAGCGGAGGCCCTTCCTCAAGAATTATTATAAGAAACTCTTT.

This clone is judged medium-sized. Additional DNA sequences in this sample encode the identical CDR3. The rearrangement links TRGV9 to TRGJ1 or TRGJ2. Losses at the gene ends were 0 bases for V and 4 bases for J; bases not matched to a gene: 3. CDR3 size: 13 residues. Germline CDR1 is GITISATS and CDR2 is ISYDGTV (reference sequence). The CDR3 is CALWEVLYYKKLF. The CDR3 nucleotides read TGTGCCTTGTGGGAGGTGCTGTATTATAAGAAACTCTTT.

There are a few counts of this clone. The chain carries TRGV9 and TRGJ1 or TRGJ2. Trimming removed 3 bases from V and 5 bases from J; junction bases left unmatched: 7. Germline V lookup: CDR1 GITISATS, CDR2 ISYDGTV (reference sequence). The CDR3 contains 13 residues. CDR3 bases: TGTGCCTTGTGGGAGCCCCTTCATTATAAGAAACTCTTT. Amino acids: CALWEPLHYKKLF.

This clone was seen only a few times. The chain couples TRGV3 to TRGJ1 or TRGJ2. The V gene end was trimmed by 2 bases and the J gene end by 0 bases; junction bases not matched to a gene: 4. The V gene's germline CDR1 is VTNTFY and CDR2 YDVSTARD (reference sequence). The CDR3 extends over 14 amino acids. Here the CDR3 reads CATWDISNYYKKLF. The CDR3 coding sequence is TGTGCCACCTGGGACATCTCGAATTATTATAAGAAACTCTTT.

A remark on this clone: Mismatch with germline at one junction end may stem from a read error. Distinct nucleotide sequences in the sample also encode this CDR3. The chain employs TRGV4 and TRGJP2. Germline values: CDR1 EGSTGY, CDR2 YDSYTSSV. This CDR3 is 15 amino acids long. The CDR3 nucleotides are TGTGCCACCCGTGCCGGTTATAGCAGTGATTGGATCAAGACGTTT. It encodes CATRAGYSSDWIKTF.

The genes are TRGV5 and TRGJ1 or TRGJ2. This CDR3 region has 11 residues. The germline CDR1 and CDR2 sequences are VINAFY and YDVSNSKD. With 0 bases clipped from V and 16 bases from J, the junction kept 9 bases outside the gene matches. CDR3 amino acids: CATWDRGSGLF. CDR3 coding DNA: TGTGCCACCTGGGACAGGGGGTCTGGTCTCTTT.